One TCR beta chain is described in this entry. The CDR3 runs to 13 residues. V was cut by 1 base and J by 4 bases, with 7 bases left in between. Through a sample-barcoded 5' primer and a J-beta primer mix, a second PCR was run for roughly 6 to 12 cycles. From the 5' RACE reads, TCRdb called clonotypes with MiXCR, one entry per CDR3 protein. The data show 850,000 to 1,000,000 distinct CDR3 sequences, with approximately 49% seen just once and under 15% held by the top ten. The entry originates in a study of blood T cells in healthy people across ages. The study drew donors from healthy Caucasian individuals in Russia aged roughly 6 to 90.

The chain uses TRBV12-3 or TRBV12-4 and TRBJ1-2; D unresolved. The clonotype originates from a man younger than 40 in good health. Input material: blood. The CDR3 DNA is TGTGCCAGCAGTTTAGAGACCCTCTATGGCTACACCTTC. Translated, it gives CASSLETLYGYTF.